This entry describes one T cell receptor (beta chain). Its matching antigen is unknown. The length of the CDR3 is 11 residues. Germline V gene sequence: CDR1 SGHNT, CDR2 YYREEE (reference sequence). Trimming shortened V by 0 bases and J by 5 bases, and 3 bases separated the two germline ends. This specimen comes from a study of PD-L1 blockade in urothelial cancer. For the study at large: About 90% of the 29 patients were males with bladder-origin urothelial cancer. Blood was analyzed 3 weeks (second dose) and 6 weeks after treatment start.

Study observations and caveats: Lower than median blood TCR clonality before treatment predicted better survival.

Measured with immunoSEQ multiplex PCR; TCRdb has only the in-frame clones, and not every one. The sample includes about 120,000 clones, about 89% of them seen just once. The time point was: peripheral blood 6 weeks after treatment start. Patients had locally advanced or metastatic urothelial carcinoma. The V call is TRBV5-4, the J call TRBJ2-7; no reliable D call. This receptor was identified in a man in his 60s with urothelial cancer. The material sequenced was PBMCs, taken around atezolizumab (anti-PD-L1) treatment. The CDR3 loop is CASSLGDEQYF. The CDR3 bases are TGTGCCAGCAGCTTGGGCGACGAGCAGTACTTC.